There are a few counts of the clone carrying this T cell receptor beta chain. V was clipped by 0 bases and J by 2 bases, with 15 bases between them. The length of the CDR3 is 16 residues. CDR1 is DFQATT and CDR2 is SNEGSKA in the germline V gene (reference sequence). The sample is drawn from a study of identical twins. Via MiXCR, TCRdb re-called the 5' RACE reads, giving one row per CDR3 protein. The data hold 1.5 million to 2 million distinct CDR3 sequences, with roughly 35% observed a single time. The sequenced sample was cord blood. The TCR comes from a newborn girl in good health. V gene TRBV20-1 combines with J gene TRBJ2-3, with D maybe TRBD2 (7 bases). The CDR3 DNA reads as TGCAGTGCTAGAGATAAGGCGGGGGCTTTCACAGATACGCAGTATTTT. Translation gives CSARDKAGAFTDTQYF.